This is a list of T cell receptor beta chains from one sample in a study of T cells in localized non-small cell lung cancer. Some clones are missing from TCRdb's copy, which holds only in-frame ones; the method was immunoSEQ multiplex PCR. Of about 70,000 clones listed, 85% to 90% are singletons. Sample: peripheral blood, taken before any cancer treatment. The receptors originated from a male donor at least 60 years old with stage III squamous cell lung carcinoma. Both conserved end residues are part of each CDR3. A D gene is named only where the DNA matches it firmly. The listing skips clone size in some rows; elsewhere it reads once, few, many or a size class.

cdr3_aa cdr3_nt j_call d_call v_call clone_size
CASWALSLRNTGELFF TGTGCCAGCTGGGCTCTCTCACTCCGGAACACCGGGGAGCTGTTTTTT TRBJ2-2 NA TRBV7-8 NA
CASSSQSGAWNEQFF TGTGCCAGCAGTTCACAATCGGGGGCGTGGAATGAGCAGTTCTTC TRBJ2-1 NA TRBV6-1 once
CASSDRALTNEKLFF TGTGCCAGCAGTGACAGGGCTTTAACTAATGAAAAACTGTTTTTT TRBJ1-4 NA TRBV2 NA
CASSQGNTGELFF TGTGCCAGCAGCCAAGGGAACACCGGGGAGCTGTTTTTT TRBJ2-2 NA TRBV14 NA
CASSSYFRQGRGYGYTF TGTGCCAGCAGTTCATACTTCCGGCAGGGGCGGGGCTATGGCTACACCTTC TRBJ1-2 NA TRBV27 few
CAWSVGGGQPQHF TGTGCCTGGAGTGTAGGGGGCGGTCAGCCCCAGCATTTT TRBJ1-5 TRBD1 TRBV30 NA
CASSPRQDFAGNTEAFF TGCGCCAGCAGCCCTAGACAAGACTTCGCTGGGAACACTGAAGCTTTCTTT TRBJ1-1 NA TRBV7-2 NA
CASSIDYNGNYGYTF TGTGCCAGTAGTATAGATTACAACGGGAACTATGGCTACACCTTC TRBJ1-2 NA TRBV19 NA
CSVDGLHTGELFF TGCAGCGTTGATGGCCTCCACACCGGGGAGCTGTTTTTT TRBJ2-2 NA TRBV29-1 NA
CASSPRDDSPLHF TGTGCCAGCAGCCCCCGAGATGATTCACCCCTCCACTTT TRBJ1-6 NA TRBV13 NA
CASSQEQRGNQETQYF TGCGCCAGCAGCCAAGAACAGCGGGGGAACCAAGAGACCCAGTACTTC TRBJ2-5 TRBD2 TRBV4-1 NA
CASSFGSQETQYF TGTGCCAGCAGCTTTGGAAGTCAAGAGACCCAGTACTTC TRBJ2-5 NA TRBV11-2 NA
CATRQGTDNSPLHF TGTGCCACCAGACAGGGGACTGATAATTCACCCCTCCACTTT TRBJ1-6 TRBD1 TRBV10-3 NA
CASSPGQINTEAFF TGTGCCAGCAGCCCTGGACAGATCAACACTGAAGCTTTCTTT TRBJ1-1 NA TRBV7-3 once
CALARGLGYGYTF TGTGCCCTGGCGAGGGGGCTGGGCTATGGCTACACCTTC TRBJ1-2 TRBD1 TRBV30 NA
CASSSSGGAGDTQYF TGTGCCAGCTCTTCTAGCGGGGGGGCAGGAGATACGCAGTATTTT TRBJ2-3 TRBD2 TRBV18 NA
CASSFASISPATEAFF TGTGCCAGCAGCTTTGCGTCCATTTCGCCGGCCACTGAAGCTTTCTTT TRBJ1-1 NA TRBV5-6 once
CASSPRWEYNEQFF TGTGCCAGCAGCCCTCGGTGGGAGTACAATGAGCAGTTCTTC TRBJ2-1 NA TRBV9 medium-sized
CASSLSTTGELFF TGTGCCAGCAGCTTATCAACGACCGGGGAGCTGTTTTTT TRBJ2-2 NA TRBV7-3 NA
CASRGQGENTGELFF TGTGCCAGCAGGGGACAGGGGGAGAACACCGGGGAGCTGTTTTTT TRBJ2-2 TRBD1 TRBV7-8 NA
CASSYSGPGGRFF TGTGCCAGCAGTTACTCAGGACCTGGGGGACGGTTCTTC TRBJ2-1 NA TRBV6-6 NA
CASSLAGGATDTQYF TGTGCCAGCAGCTTAGCGGGGGGGGCCACAGATACGCAGTATTTT TRBJ2-3 NA TRBV7-2 NA
CASSEGQFNSPLHF TGTGCCAGCAGTGAGGGACAGTTTAATTCACCCCTCCACTTT TRBJ1-6 TRBD1 TRBV6-5 NA
CASSLANTGELFF TGTGCCAGCAGCTTGGCGAACACCGGGGAGCTGTTTTTT TRBJ2-2 NA TRBV5-5 few
CASSLMVSADTNQPQHF TGTGCCAGCAGCTTAATGGTCTCGGCAGATACCAATCAGCCCCAGCATTTT TRBJ1-5 NA TRBV7-8 NA
CASSSGGSSYNEQFF TGTGCCAGCAGCTCCGGGGGGAGCTCCTACAATGAGCAGTTCTTC TRBJ2-1 TRBD2 TRBV5-5 NA
CASRSVNQPQHF TGTGCCAGCAGATCTGTGAATCAGCCCCAGCATTTT TRBJ1-5 NA TRBV28 NA
CATAQATEAFF TGTGCCACCGCCCAGGCCACTGAAGCTTTCTTT TRBJ1-1 NA TRBV19 few
CASSQSPIGQQPQHF TGTGCCAGCAGCCAATCTCCTATCGGGCAGCAGCCCCAGCATTTT TRBJ1-5 NA TRBV28 NA
CASSSDSRNEKLFF TGTGCCAGCAGCTCCGACAGCCGCAATGAAAAACTGTTTTTT TRBJ1-4 NA TRBV5-6 once
CAISDNRDRSNQPQHF TGTGCCATCAGTGATAACAGGGACCGTAGCAATCAGCCCCAGCATTTT TRBJ1-5 NA TRBV10-3 few
CASSNDRVTEAFF TGTGCCAGCAGCAACGACAGAGTCACTGAAGCTTTCTTT TRBJ1-1 NA TRBV7-3 few
CASSVVSGTGMNTEAFF TGTGCCAGCAGCGTAGTCTCCGGGACAGGGATGAACACTGAAGCTTTCTTT TRBJ1-1 TRBD1 TRBV9 NA
CASSFRTGNTGELFF TGCGCCAGCAGCTTTCGGACAGGGAATACCGGGGAGCTGTTTTTT TRBJ2-2 TRBD1 TRBV5-1 once
CASSVGSDANTGELFF TGTGCCAGCAGCGTAGGGTCTGACGCCAACACCGGGGAGCTGTTTTTT TRBJ2-2 NA TRBV9 NA
CASRTEVYGYTF TGTGCCAGCCGAACAGAGGTCTATGGCTACACCTTC TRBJ1-2 NA TRBV6-6 NA
CASSLRWDYSEAFF TGTGCCAGCAGTTTAAGGTGGGACTACTCTGAAGCTTTCTTT TRBJ1-1 NA TRBV27 NA
CASSILDSALYEQYF TGTGCCAGTAGTATTCTGGACAGTGCGCTCTACGAGCAGTACTTC TRBJ2-7 NA TRBV19 NA
CASGASGENTQYF TGTGCCAGCGGGGCTAGCGGGGAGAATACGCAGTATTTT TRBJ2-3 TRBD2 TRBV27 NA
CASTLRGETQYF TGTGCCAGCACCCTTAGGGGGGAGACCCAGTACTTC TRBJ2-5 NA TRBV25-1 NA
CASSYGTTQPQHF TGTGCCAGCAGTTACGGGACAACCCAGCCCCAGCATTTT TRBJ1-5 NA TRBV6-6 NA
CASSSREGAADTQYF TGTGCCAGCAGCTCGAGGGAGGGCGCGGCAGATACGCAGTATTTT TRBJ2-3 TRBD2 TRBV9 NA
CASRGPGRNTIYF TGTGCCAGCAGAGGACCAGGGCGGAACACCATATATTTT TRBJ1-3 NA TRBV2 NA
CASSTGNIQYF TGTGCCAGCAGCACCGGAAACATTCAGTACTTC TRBJ2-4 NA TRBV7-2 few
CSGISLGDEQYF TGCAGCGGTATCTCCCTCGGGGACGAGCAGTACTTC TRBJ2-7 NA TRBV29-1 NA